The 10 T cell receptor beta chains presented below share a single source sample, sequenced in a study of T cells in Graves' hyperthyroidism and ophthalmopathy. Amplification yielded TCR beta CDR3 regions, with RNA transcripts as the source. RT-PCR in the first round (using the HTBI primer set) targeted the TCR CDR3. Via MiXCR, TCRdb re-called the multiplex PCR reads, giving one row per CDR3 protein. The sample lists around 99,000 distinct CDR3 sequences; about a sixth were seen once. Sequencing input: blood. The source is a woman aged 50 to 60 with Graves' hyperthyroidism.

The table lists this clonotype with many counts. CDR3 sequence (DNA): TGTGCCAGCTCACAAACACCGAGCTCTGGAAACACCATATATTTT. It encodes CASSQTPSSGNTIYF. V gene TRBV18 combines with J gene TRBJ1-3; D is unclear. The V and J ends lost 4 bases and 0 bases respectively, with 10 bases between them. This CDR3 has 15 residues. Germline V CDR1 and CDR2: KGHSH, LQKENI.

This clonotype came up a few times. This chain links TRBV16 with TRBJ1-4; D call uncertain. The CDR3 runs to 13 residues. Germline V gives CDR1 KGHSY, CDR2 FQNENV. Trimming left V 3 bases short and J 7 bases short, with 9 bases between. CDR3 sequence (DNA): TGTGCCAGCAGCCAGGGGAGGGCTGAAAAACTGTTTTTT. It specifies CASSQGRAEKLFF.

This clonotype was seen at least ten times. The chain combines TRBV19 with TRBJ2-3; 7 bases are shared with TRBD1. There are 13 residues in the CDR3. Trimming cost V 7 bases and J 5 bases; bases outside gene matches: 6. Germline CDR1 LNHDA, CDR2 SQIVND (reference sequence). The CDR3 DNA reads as TGTGCCAGTATCCCGACAGGGTTAGATACGCAGTATTTT. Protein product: CASIPTGLDTQYF.

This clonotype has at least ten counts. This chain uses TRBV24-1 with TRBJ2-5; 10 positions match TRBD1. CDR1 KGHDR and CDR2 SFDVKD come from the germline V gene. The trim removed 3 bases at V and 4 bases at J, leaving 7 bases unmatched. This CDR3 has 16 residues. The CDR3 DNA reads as TGTGCCACCAGTGATGCCGGGACAGGGGTTCGAGAGACCCAGTACTTC. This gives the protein CATSDAGTGVRETQYF.

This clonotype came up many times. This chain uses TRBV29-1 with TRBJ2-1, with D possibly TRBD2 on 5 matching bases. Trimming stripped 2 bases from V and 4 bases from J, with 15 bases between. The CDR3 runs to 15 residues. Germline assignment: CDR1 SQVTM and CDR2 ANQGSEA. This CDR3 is CSVELAGGSYNEQFF. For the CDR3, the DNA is TGCAGCGTTGAATTGGCGGGTGGGTCTTACAATGAGCAGTTCTTC.

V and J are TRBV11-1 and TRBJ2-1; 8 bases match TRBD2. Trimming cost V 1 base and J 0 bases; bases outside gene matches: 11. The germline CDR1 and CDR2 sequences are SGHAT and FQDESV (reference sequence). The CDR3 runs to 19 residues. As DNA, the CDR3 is TGTGCCAGCAGCTTAGGAAGCGGGAGCCTAGGTAGCTCCTACAATGAGCAGTTCTTC. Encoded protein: CASSLGSGSLGSSYNEQFF.

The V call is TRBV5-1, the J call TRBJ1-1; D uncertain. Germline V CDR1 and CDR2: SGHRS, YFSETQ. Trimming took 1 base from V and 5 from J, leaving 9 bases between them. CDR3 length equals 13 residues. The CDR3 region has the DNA TGCGCCAGCAGCTTGAGGGTAAGAACTGAAGCTTTCTTT. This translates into CASSLRVRTEAFF.

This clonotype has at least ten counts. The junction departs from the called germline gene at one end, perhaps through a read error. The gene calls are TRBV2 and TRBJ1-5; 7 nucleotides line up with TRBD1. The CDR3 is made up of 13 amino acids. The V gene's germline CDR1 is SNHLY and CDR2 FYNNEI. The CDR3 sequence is CASSEDRAQPQHF. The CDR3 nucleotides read TGTGCCAGCAGCGAAGACAGGGCCCAGCCCCAGCATTTT.

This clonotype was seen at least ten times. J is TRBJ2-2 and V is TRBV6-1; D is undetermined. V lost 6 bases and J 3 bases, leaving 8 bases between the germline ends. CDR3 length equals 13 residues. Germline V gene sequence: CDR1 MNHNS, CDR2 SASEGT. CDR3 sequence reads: CASRLFDTGELFF. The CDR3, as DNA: TGTGCCAGCAGGTTGTTTGACACCGGGGAGCTGTTTTTT.

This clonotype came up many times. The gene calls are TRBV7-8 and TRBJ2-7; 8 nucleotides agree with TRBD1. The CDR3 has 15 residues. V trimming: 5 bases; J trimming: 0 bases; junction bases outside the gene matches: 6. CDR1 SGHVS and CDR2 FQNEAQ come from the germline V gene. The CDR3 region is CASSRQGINSYEQYF. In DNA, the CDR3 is TGTGCCAGCAGCCGACAGGGGATAAACTCCTACGAGCAGTACTTC.